Sequencing of this TCR beta chain was carried out in a study of cytomegalovirus exposure and HLA in healthy donors. The CDR3 length is 13 residues. Germline CDR1 reads SGHVS; CDR2 reads FQNEAQ. The ends were cut back, 6 bases at V and 9 bases at J, with 15 bases in the middle. Only in-frame clones appear in the TCRdb table, and some are missing; sequencing was by immunoSEQ multiplex PCR. The sample gives roughly 70,000 clones, approximately 95% of which show up once; 3% to 3.5% is in the top ten. Specimen: PBMCs. The sequence was collected from a man between 18 and 29 years old in good health and CMV-seronegative. V and J are TRBV7-8 and TRBJ1-5; possible D gene TRBD1, 6 bases. The CDR3 loop is CASSIGQLRPQHF. The CDR3 bases are TGTGCCAGCAGTATAGGACAGCTGAGGCCCCAGCATTTT.